This paragraph covers one TCR beta chain sequence. The target of this receptor is not known. The record has no base qualities; no much larger clone is one base away. This entry is derived from a study of technical replicates of blood from a few donors (dated by TCRdb to about 2017). CDR1 and CDR2 are drawn from the germline V gene (reference sequence): SEHNR, FQNEAQ. The CDR3 sequence holds 16 residues, the cysteine and phenylalanine included. The sequence is cut down to CDR3 DNA, 48 bases in frame from base 1. Clipping removes 5 bases from V and 6 bases from J, with 15 as the unmatched junction base count. Library prep was done by the immunoSEQ multiplex PCR assay. Sourced from immuneACCESS, this table was stored by TCRdb with only in-frame sequences that have V and J called. A share of the clones is absent; for the studies checked, an unresolved V gene accounts for under half, and the remainder has no known explanation. This sample is represented by roughly 73,000 clones; roughly 93% of them were singletons. 0.2% to 0.3% of the sample is held by the ten biggest clonotypes.

The TCR was taken from a human donor in good health. Rearrangement joined TRBV7-9 to TRBJ1-1; TRBD1 fits 7 bases in the junction. The sample comprised T cells isolated from PBMCs. The CDR3 sequence is CASSPRRQGGTPEAFF. The nucleotide sequence is TGTGCCAGCAGCCCTCGACGACAGGGCGGTACACCTGAAGCTTTCTTT.